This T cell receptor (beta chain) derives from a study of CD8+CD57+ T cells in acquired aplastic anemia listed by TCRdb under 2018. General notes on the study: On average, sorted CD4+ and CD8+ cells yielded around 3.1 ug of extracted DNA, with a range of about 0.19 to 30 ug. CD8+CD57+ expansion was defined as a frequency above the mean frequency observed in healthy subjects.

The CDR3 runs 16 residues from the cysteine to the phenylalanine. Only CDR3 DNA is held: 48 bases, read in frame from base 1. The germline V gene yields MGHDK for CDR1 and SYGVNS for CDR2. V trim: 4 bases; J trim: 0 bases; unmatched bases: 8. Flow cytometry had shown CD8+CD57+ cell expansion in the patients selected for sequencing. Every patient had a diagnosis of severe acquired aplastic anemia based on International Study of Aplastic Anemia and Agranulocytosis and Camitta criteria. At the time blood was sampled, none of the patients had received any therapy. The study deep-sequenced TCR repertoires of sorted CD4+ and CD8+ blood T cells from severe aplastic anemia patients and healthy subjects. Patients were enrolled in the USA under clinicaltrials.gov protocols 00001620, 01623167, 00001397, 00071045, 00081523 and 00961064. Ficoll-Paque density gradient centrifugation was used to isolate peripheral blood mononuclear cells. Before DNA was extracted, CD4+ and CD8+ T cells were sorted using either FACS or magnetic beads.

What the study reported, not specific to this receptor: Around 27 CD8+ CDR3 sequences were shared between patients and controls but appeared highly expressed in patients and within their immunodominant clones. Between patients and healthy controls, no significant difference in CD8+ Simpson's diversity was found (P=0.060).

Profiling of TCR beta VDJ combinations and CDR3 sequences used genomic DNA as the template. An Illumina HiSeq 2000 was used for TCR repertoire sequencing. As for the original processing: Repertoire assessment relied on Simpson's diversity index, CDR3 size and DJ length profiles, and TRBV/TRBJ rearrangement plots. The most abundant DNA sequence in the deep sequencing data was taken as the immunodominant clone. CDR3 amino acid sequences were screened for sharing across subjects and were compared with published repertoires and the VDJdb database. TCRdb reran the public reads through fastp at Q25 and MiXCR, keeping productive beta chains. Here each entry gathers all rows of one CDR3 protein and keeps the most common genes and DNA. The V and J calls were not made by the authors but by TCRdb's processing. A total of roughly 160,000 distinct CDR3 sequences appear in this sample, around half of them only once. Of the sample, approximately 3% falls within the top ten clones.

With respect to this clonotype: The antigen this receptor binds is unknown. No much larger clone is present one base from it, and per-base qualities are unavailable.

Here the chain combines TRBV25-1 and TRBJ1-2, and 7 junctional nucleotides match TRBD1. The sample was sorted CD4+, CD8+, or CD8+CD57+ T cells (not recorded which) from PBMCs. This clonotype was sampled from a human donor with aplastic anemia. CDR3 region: CASSGQGTEANYGYTF. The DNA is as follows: TGTGCCAGCAGTGGACAAGGGACAGAGGCTAACTATGGCTACACCTTC.